The next 27 T cell receptor beta chains were all read from a single sample in a study of T cells in Graves' hyperthyroidism and ophthalmopathy. RNA transcripts yielded amplified TCR beta CDR3 regions. HTBI primers drove first-round RT-PCR of the TCR CDR3. TCRdb re-called the multiplex PCR reads with MiXCR, one entry per CDR3 protein. Of under 200,000 distinct CDR3 sequences in the sample, about 9% were seen once. The sequenced sample consisted of blood. These receptors all come from a woman between 18 and 29 years old with Graves' hyperthyroidism that later progressed to Graves' ophthalmopathy.

This clonotype was found many times. The chain carries TRBV30 and TRBJ1-1; no clear D gene. The germline V and J ends were trimmed by 4 bases and 0 bases, with 18 bases remaining between them. Germline values: CDR1 GTSNPN, CDR2 SVGIG (reference sequence). The CDR3 length is 16 residues. CDR3: CAWNPVGQSLNTEAFF. The CDR3 DNA reads as TGTGCCTGGAACCCTGTCGGCCAGAGCTTGAACACTGAAGCTTTCTTT.

This clonotype was counted at least ten times. The chain employs TRBV6-8 and TRBJ1-2; D not certain. Trimming stripped 3 bases from V and 8 bases from J, with 13 bases between. The germline CDR1 and CDR2 sequences are MNHGY and SAAAGT. The CDR3 is made up of 13 amino acids. CDR3 sequence (DNA): TGTGCCAGCAGTTATATAAGGGCAGGAGGCTACACCTTC. It yields the protein CASSYIRAGGYTF.

This clonotype has ten or more counts. J is TRBJ1-5 and V is TRBV12-3 or TRBV12-4, with D perhaps TRBD1 (5 bases). V dropped 6 bases and J dropped 2 bases, with 14 bases sitting between them. This CDR3 is 15 amino acids long. Here the CDR3 DNA reads TGTGCCAGCAGAGACAGTGGGGTGGGCAATCAGCCCCAGCATTTT. Translated: CASRDSGVGNQPQHF.

About this clonotype: A much larger clone sits a single nucleotide away, making a read error possible. The CDR3 DNA reads as TGTGCCTGGAGCAGGGGTATCCAAGAGACCCAGTACTTC. Protein sequence: CAWSRGIQETQYF. V usage is TRBV30 and J usage is TRBJ2-5; possible D gene TRBD1, 6 bases. V was shortened by 3 bases and J by 1 base, with 9 bases between the two germline ends. The CDR3 is 13 amino acids. Germline CDR1 reads GTSNPN; CDR2 reads SVGIG (reference sequence). The full variable domain, its missing parts supplied by reference TRBV30 and TRBJ2-5, is SQTIHQWPATLVQPVGSPLSLECTVEGTSNPNLYWYRQAAGRGLQLLFYSVGIGQISSEVPQNLSASRPQDRQFILSSKKLLLSDSGFYLCAWSRGIQETQYFGPGTRLLVL.

This clonotype showed up many times. V usage is TRBV4-1 and J usage is TRBJ2-7; 13 bases line up with TRBD2. The CDR3 sequence is 16 residues long. The V gene end was trimmed by 0 bases and the J gene end by 4 bases; junction bases not matched to a gene: 3. Germline V gives CDR1 MGHRA, CDR2 YSYEKL. The CDR3 protein is CASSQDGLAGDYEQYF. CDR3 sequence (DNA): TGCGCCAGCAGCCAAGATGGACTAGCGGGAGATTACGAGCAGTACTTC.

This clonotype was counted at least ten times. The chain is built from TRBV9 and TRBJ2-5; 7 bases map to TRBD2. The ends lost 4 bases at V and 0 bases at J; junction bases unmatched: 9. Germline-derived CDR1 and CDR2 are SGDLS and YYNGEE. The CDR3 is 16 amino acids. The DNA of the CDR3 is TGTGCCAGCAGCCCAGTCCTAGCGGAATACCAAGAGACCCAGTACTTC. Its protein is CASSPVLAEYQETQYF.

This clonotype was counted at least ten times. The V and J genes are TRBV7-9 and TRBJ2-5, with D possibly matching TRBD2 (6 bases). The CDR3 contains 16 residues. The ends were cut back, 2 bases at V and 2 bases at J, with 15 bases in the middle. CDR1 and CDR2 from the germline V gene are SEHNR and FQNEAQ (reference sequence). The CDR3 nucleotides are TGTGCCAGCAGCTTACGACCCGGGACTGCACAAGAGACCCAGTACTTC. Its protein is CASSLRPGTAQETQYF.

This clonotype was seen many times. This rearrangement joins TRBV15 to TRBJ1-2; D gene ambiguous. Germline assignment: CDR1 LNHNV and CDR2 YYDKDF (reference sequence). CDR3 length: 14 amino acids. Between the trimmed V and J ends, which lost 0 bases and 8 bases, there was a span of 13 bases. The chain's CDR3 is CATSRDQEKEGYTF. As DNA, the CDR3 is TGTGCCACCAGCAGAGATCAGGAGAAGGAAGGCTACACCTTC.

In this sample, this clonotype turned up many times. The rearrangement uses TRBV12-3 or TRBV12-4 and TRBJ2-1; the D is unclear. There are 13 residues in the CDR3. Trimming took off 2 bases at V and 10 bases at J, with 12 bases between the two ends. The CDR3 nucleotides are TGTGCCAGCAGTTTAAAGGCAGCAAGCGAGCAGTTCTTC. Translated: CASSLKAASEQFF.

This rearrangement joins TRBV13 to TRBJ2-5; 7 nucleotides align to TRBD1. Per germline, CDR1 PRHDT and CDR2 FYEKMQ (reference sequence). CDR3 length: 16 amino acids. V was pared by 1 base and J by 3 bases, with 8 bases of the junction left unmatched. The CDR3 reads CASSLVGQGTEETQYF. CDR3 bases: TGTGCCAGCAGCTTAGTAGGTCAGGGGACAGAAGAGACCCAGTACTTC.

This clonotype was seen repeatedly, ten times or more. V usage is TRBV15 and J usage is TRBJ2-7; D is tentatively TRBD1 or TRBD2 (5 bases each). The CDR3 runs to 15 residues. Trimming shortened V by 0 bases and J by 0 bases, and 9 bases separated the two germline ends. Germline V gives CDR1 LNHNV, CDR2 YYDKDF (reference sequence). CDR3 residues: CATSRDRGDSYEQYF. The CDR3 coding sequence is TGTGCCACCAGCAGAGATAGAGGGGACTCCTACGAGCAGTACTTC.

This clonotype appeared a few times. This sequence joins TRBV4-1 and TRBJ1-5; no firm D call. V shed 3 bases and J shed 2 bases, with 20 bases lying between them. This CDR3 comprises 18 residues. Germline CDR1 is MGHRA and CDR2 is YSYEKL. DNA for the CDR3: TGCGCCAGCAGCCATGGACCGGGCCAACCTAGGGGCAATCAGCCCCAGCATTTT. Translation: CASSHGPGQPRGNQPQHF.

The sample holds many counts of this clonotype. The V call is TRBV6-2 or TRBV6-3, the J call TRBJ2-1, with 8 bases lining up with TRBD1. V shed 6 bases, J shed 8 bases, and the junction held 6 bases outside the gene matches. Germline V lookup: CDR1 MNHEY, CDR2 SVGEGT. This CDR3 is built from 13 residues. The CDR3 DNA reads TGTGCCAGCAGGGGACAGGTCTTCGATGAGCAGTTCTTC. Amino acids: CASRGQVFDEQFF.

The sample holds a few counts of this clonotype. The gene calls are TRBV5-1 and TRBJ2-3; tentative D call: TRBD2 (5 bases). Deletions cut 0 bases from V and 0 bases from J, with 11 bases between. Germline V CDR1 and CDR2: SGHRS, YFSETQ. The CDR3 sequence is 16 residues long. CDR3 region: CASSLVGDSSTDTQYF. In nucleotides, the CDR3 is TGCGCCAGCAGCTTGGTCGGGGATTCTAGCACAGATACGCAGTATTTT.

The chain couples TRBV7-8 to TRBJ2-7; D is perhaps TRBD2 (6 bases). Germline V gives CDR1 SGHVS, CDR2 FQNEAQ. The CDR3 has 17 residues. Trimming cost V 3 bases and J 1 base, with 19 bases left between them. The DNA for the CDR3 is TGTGCCAGCAGCTTCCATTTAGGTCGGGAGAGATCCTACGAGCAGTACTTC. It codes for CASSFHLGRERSYEQYF.

Ten or more counts support this clonotype. The V and J genes are TRBV20-1 and TRBJ1-2; D might be TRBD1 (5 bases). The CDR3 is 13 amino acids. V was clipped by 5 bases and J by 2 bases, with 12 bases between them. Germline V gene data show CDR1 as DFQATT and CDR2 as SNEGSKA (reference sequence). CDR3 sequence reads: CSAEPQANYGYTF. Written as DNA, the CDR3 is TGCAGTGCTGAACCACAGGCGAACTATGGCTACACCTTC.

This chain joins TRBV18 and TRBJ2-2, with 11 bases that match TRBD2. V lost 1 base to trimming and J lost 1 base; unmatched junction nucleotides: 5. Germline CDR1 KGHSH, CDR2 LQKENI. The CDR3 totals 18 residues. CDR3 nucleotide sequence: TGTGCCAGCTCACCACGAACTAGCGGGGGTATGAACACCGGGGAGCTGTTTTTT. It yields the protein CASSPRTSGGMNTGELFF.

This clonotype showed up just a few times. Because the CDR3 is missing its conserved closing phenylalanine or tryptophan, this is likely a read error. The chain employs TRBV9 and TRBJ2-5, with D tentatively TRBD2 (7 bases). The germline V gene has CDR1 SGDLS and CDR2 YYNGEE. This CDR3 has 15 residues. V was trimmed by 2 bases and J by 5 bases, leaving 16 bases between them. CDR3 coding DNA: TGTGCCAGCAGCGTTGGTGGGGGGGCTGTGGAGACCCAGTACCTC. Its translation: CASSVGGGAVETQYL.

This clonotype was counted ten times or more. The CDR3 sequence: CASSAPLGAGNTIYF. The CDR3 region has the DNA TGTGCCAGCAGCGCGCCCTTGGGGGCTGGAAACACCATATATTTT. V usage is TRBV2 and J usage is TRBJ1-3, with a tentative D call TRBD1 (5 bases). Germline V gene data show CDR1 as SNHLY and CDR2 as FYNNEI. The V end lost 6 bases, the J end lost 2 bases, and 14 bases lay between the germline ends. CDR3 size: 15 residues.

This clonotype was observed at least ten times. The chain has TRBV29-1 and TRBJ2-1; unclear D gene. Trimming took 0 bases from V and 6 from J, leaving 15 bases between them. This CDR3 contains 15 residues. The germline CDR1 and CDR2 sequences are SQVTM and ANQGSEA. CDR3 nucleotide sequence: TGCAGCGTTGAAGATCTTAGGGTCCTGGGCAATGAGCAGTTCTTC. Amino acids: CSVEDLRVLGNEQFF.

In its sample, this clonotype was seen many times. The chain couples TRBV6-1 to TRBJ2-5; D may be TRBD1 (5 bases). This CDR3 has 14 amino acids. CDR1 is MNHNS, CDR2 SASEGT, per germline. V shed 5 bases and J shed 6 bases, with 16 bases lying between them. CDR3 protein: CASSFLGGAKTQYF. Here the CDR3 DNA reads TGTGCCAGCAGTTTCCTTGGTGGGGCTAAGACCCAGTACTTC.

The chain links TRBV19 to TRBJ1-1, with D unclear. V dropped 1 base and J dropped 3 bases, with 6 bases sitting between them. This CDR3 region has 13 residues. Germline CDR1 LNHDA, CDR2 SQIVND (reference sequence). Written as DNA, the CDR3 is TGTGCCAGTAGTATAGGCGGACACACTGAAGCTTTCTTT. It specifies CASSIGGHTEAFF. Filled out from reference TRBV19 and TRBJ1-1, the complete variable domain reads DGGITQSPKYLFRKEGQNVTLSCEQNLNHDAMYWYRQDPGQGLRLIYYSQIVNDFQKGDIAEGYSVSREKKESFPLTVTSAQKNPTAFYLCASSIGGHTEAFFGQGTRLTVV.

This clonotype showed up many times. J is TRBJ1-5 and V is TRBV28, with 9 bases fitting TRBD1. Germline CDR1 MDHEN, CDR2 SYDVKM. The CDR3 has 17 amino acids. After removal of 6 bases from V and 2 bases from J, the junction contained 11 bases not matched to a gene. CDR3 DNA: TGTGCCAGCAGCCCAGAGGGACAGGGTTTAGGCAATCAGCCCCAGCATTTT. This gives the protein CASSPEGQGLGNQPQHF. Based on the CDR3 plus reference TRBV28 and TRBJ1-5, the full variable domain is DVKVTQSSRYLVKRTGEKVFLECVQDMDHENMFWYRQDPGLGLRLIYFSYDVKMKEKGDIPEGYSVSREKKERFSLILESASTNQTSMYLCASSPEGQGLGNQPQHFGDGTRLSIL.

This clonotype was found many times. The chain employs TRBV7-8 and TRBJ1-2; D gene ambiguous. Trimming removed 1 base at V and 3 bases at J, with 6 bases between. The CDR3 spans 13 residues. Germline lookup yields CDR1 SGHVS and CDR2 FQNEAQ. CDR3 nucleotide sequence: TGTGCCAGCAGCTTAGACCGTTACTATGGCTACACCTTC. Residues: CASSLDRYYGYTF.

This clonotype was seen ten or more times. The chain employs TRBV6-5 and TRBJ2-1; TRBD1 matches 9 bases. The germline V gene encodes CDR1 MNHEY and CDR2 SVGAGI. V was clipped by 2 bases and J by 3 bases; unmatched bases: 5. The CDR3 spans 16 residues. As DNA, the CDR3 is TGTGCCAGCAGTTACAGGACAGGGGCCCACTACAATGAGCAGTTCTTC. As protein: CASSYRTGAHYNEQFF.

This clonotype was picked up many times. The chain employs TRBV9 and TRBJ2-5, with 7 nucleotides matching TRBD2. CDR3 length: 15 amino acids. V gave up 3 bases and J gave up 0 bases; unmatched junction bases: 5. Germline values: CDR1 SGDLS, CDR2 YYNGEE. This chain's CDR3 is CASSASGGNQETQYF. CDR3 DNA sequence: TGTGCCAGCAGCGCCTCCGGGGGGAACCAAGAGACCCAGTACTTC.

This clonotype was picked up many times. This chain connects TRBV20-1 to TRBJ1-1; a possible D gene is TRBD1 (6 bases). The CDR3 sequence is 13 residues long. V lost 5 bases and J 11 bases, leaving 21 bases between the germline ends. In germline, CDR1 is DFQATT, CDR2 SNEGSKA (reference sequence). CDR3 sequence (DNA): TGCAGTGCTCCCCCTAGGACAGCCCCCGAGGCTTTCTTT. Protein: CSAPPRTAPEAFF.